This note documents a single TCR beta chain sequence. Its antigen is unknown. Whereas donors were nominally healthy upon sampling, unrecorded immune exposures were probable. Trimming took 0 bases from V and 7 from J, leaving 10 bases between them. This CDR3 is built from 12 residues. The germline gives CDR1 GTSNPN, CDR2 SVGIG (reference sequence). These data originate in a study of cytomegalovirus exposure and HLA in healthy donors. Notes on the study in general: What TCR beta sequences reportedly achieved was accurate prediction of HLA-A and HLA-B alleles in most subjects. In an earlier analysis, productive rearrangement rates for most beta V segments clustered near 87% or 30%.

Amplification used 60 Vbeta primers and 13 Jbeta primers. TCRdb keeps only in-frame clones here, not all; method: immunoSEQ multiplex PCR. The sample yields 140,000 to 150,000 clones, roughly three fifths seen once. The chain uses TRBV30 and TRBJ2-7; D remains ambiguous. This sequence originates from a male donor in good health and CMV-seronegative. The sample was PBMCs. In nucleotides, the CDR3 is TGTGCCTGGAGTGTGGCCTTTGGTGAGCAGTACTTC. This encodes CAWSVAFGEQYF.